The 3 T cell receptor delta chains listed next were all sequenced from one sample in a study of gamma-delta chains in newborns, infants, children. TCRdb reran clone calling via CATT on the reads. The data show 13,000 to 15,000 delta-chain clones, about 7% seen once. Material for sequencing was blood. These receptors were collected from a child who was a newborn, infant or young child, either healthy, febrile or measles-vaccinated (not recorded which).

The table lists this clone with many counts. The gene calls are TRDV2 and TRDJ3, with D tentatively TRDD3 (5 bases). V lost 0 bases, J lost 0 bases, and 11 bases lay in between. Germline V gene data show CDR1 as GEAIGNYY and CDR2 as EKD. CDR3 length: 18 amino acids. In DNA form, the CDR3 reads TGTGCCTGTGACACCGTCGGGGGCCGCTCCTGGGACACCCGACAGATGTTTTTC. Amino acid sequence: CACDTVGGRSWDTRQMFF.

Details on this clone: It is likely a read error: a sequence one base away is far more abundant. This chain uses TRDV2 with TRDJ2; 12 bases agree with TRDD3. The germline CDR1 and CDR2 sequences are GEAIGNYY and EKD. The length of the CDR3 is 16 residues. The CDR3 DNA reads as TGTGCCTGTGACATACTGGGGGATACTTTGACAGCACAACCCTTCTTT. Residues: CACDILGDTLTAQPFF.

For this clone: A far larger clone is off by one base, so a read error is likely. The chain joins TRDV2 to TRDJ3; 13 bases are shared with TRDD3. CDR1 is GEAIGNYY and CDR2 is EKD in the germline V gene. The CDR3 has 20 amino acids. Unmatched junction bases numbered 6, after V lost 2 bases and J lost 0 bases. The CDR3 here is CACDKVLGDTGSWDTRQMFF. The CDR3 nucleotides read TGTGCCTGTGACAAAGTACTGGGGGATACGGGCTCCTGGGACACCCGACAGATGTTTTTC.